This entry describes one T cell receptor (beta chain). The data originate from a study of OX40 agonist ivuxolimab in advanced cancers. This CDR3 contains 12 residues. The V end was cut by 7 bases, the J end by 5 bases, with 12 bases between. Germline CDR1 and CDR2: MDHEN and SYDVKM. Profiled with immunoSEQ multiplex PCR; TCRdb holds only in-frame clones, not every one. This sample has some 80,000 clones, with 90% to 95% found just once. The chain combines TRBV28 with TRBJ2-7; the D gene is possibly TRBD1 (6 bases). The source was CD4+ or CD8+ T cells sorted from blood, collected in a trial of the OX40 agonist ivuxolimab. The clonotype originates from an adult with an advanced solid tumor such as melanoma, head and neck, liver or kidney cancer. CDR3 bases: TGTGCCAGCAACCGCAGGGGCCACGAGCAGTACTTC. This gives the protein CASNRRGHEQYF.